This section outlines one T cell receptor (beta chain) sequence together with its context. Its antigen is undetermined. The data were obtained in a study of cytomegalovirus exposure and HLA in healthy donors. Researchers ran the PCR with 60 Vbeta and 13 Jbeta primers. TCRdb's table, derived via immunoSEQ multiplex PCR, lists solely in-frame clones and lacks some. The table records around 200,000 clones, more than 80% of them present only once. Germline lookup yields CDR1 SGHNT and CDR2 YYREEE (reference sequence). The junction had 3 bases not matched to a gene; V was cut back by 4 bases and J by 3 bases. The length of the CDR3 is 13 residues. The study, taken as a whole, reports: TCR beta V- and J-gene trimming was later associated with a missense DCLRE1C variant. The classifier reportedly diagnosed cytomegalovirus status with high sensitivity and specificity.

The sequence derives from a boy between 5 and 17 years old in good health and CMV-seronegative. The chain joins TRBV5-4 to TRBJ1-1, with 7 bases lining up with TRBD1. The source material was PBMCs. The CDR3 loop reads CASSADRDTEAFF. CDR3 sequence (DNA): TGTGCCAGCAGCGCTGACAGGGACACTGAAGCTTTCTTT.